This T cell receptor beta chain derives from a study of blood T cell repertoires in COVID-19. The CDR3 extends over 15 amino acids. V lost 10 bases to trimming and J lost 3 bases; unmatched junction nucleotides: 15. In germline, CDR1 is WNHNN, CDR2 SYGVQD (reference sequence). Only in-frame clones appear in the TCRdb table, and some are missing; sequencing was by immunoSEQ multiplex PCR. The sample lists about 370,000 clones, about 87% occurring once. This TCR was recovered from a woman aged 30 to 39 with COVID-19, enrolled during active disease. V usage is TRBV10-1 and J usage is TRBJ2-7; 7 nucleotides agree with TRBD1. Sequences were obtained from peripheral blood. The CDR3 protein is CATTRGTARIYEQYF. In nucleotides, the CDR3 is TGCGCCACTACGAGGGGGACAGCGCGAATCTACGAGCAGTACTTC.